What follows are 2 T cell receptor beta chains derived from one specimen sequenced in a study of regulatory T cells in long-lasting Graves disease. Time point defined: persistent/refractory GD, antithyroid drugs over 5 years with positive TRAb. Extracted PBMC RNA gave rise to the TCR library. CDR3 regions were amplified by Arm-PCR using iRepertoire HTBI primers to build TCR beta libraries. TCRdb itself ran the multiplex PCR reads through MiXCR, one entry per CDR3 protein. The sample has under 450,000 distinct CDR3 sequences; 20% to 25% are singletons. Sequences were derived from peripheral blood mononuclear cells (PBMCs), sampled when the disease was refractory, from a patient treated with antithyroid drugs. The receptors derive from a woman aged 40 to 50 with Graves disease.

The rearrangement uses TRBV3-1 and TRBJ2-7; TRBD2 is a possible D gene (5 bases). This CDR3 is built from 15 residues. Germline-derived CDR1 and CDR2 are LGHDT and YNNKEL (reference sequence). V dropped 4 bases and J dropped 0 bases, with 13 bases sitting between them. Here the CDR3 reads CASSPGRDTSYEQYF. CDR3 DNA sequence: TGTGCCAGCAGCCCAGGACGGGATACCTCCTACGAGCAGTACTTC.

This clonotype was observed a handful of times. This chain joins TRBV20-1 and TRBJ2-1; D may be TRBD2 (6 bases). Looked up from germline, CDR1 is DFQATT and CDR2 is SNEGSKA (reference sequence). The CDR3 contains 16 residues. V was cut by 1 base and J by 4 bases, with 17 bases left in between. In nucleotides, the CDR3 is TGCAGTGCTAGAGTCGGACGCGCCGCGGGGTACAATGAGCAGTTCTTC. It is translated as CSARVGRAAGYNEQFF.